The 5 T cell receptor beta chains listed next were all sequenced from one sample in a study of Ad26.COV2.S vaccination and SARS-CoV-2 variants. The treatment denotes: around 19 received Ad26.COV2.S at low or high dose, single or two shots; about 5 received placebo; per-sample allocation not given. Sampling was done on day 63 after the first vaccine or placebo injection. TCRdb's table, derived via immunoSEQ multiplex PCR, lists solely in-frame clones and lacks some. The sample yields approximately 480,000 clones, about 83% seen once. The sequences come from peripheral blood, collected in a trial of Ad26.COV2.S vaccine versus placebo. Receptors were obtained from a person between 18 and 65 years old who received the Ad26.COV2.S COVID-19 vaccine or a placebo.

About this clone itself: A much larger clone differs by one base, so this may be a read error. V is TRBV9 and J is TRBJ1-6; no firm D call. From germline, CDR1 is SGDLS and CDR2 YYNGEE. The CDR3 covers 14 residues. The CDR3 protein is CASSESEKGSPLYF. The DNA for the CDR3 is TGTGCCAGCAGCGAGTCGGAAAAGGGATCACCCCTCTACTTT.

The genes are TRBV19 and TRBJ1-1; D is unresolved. The V and J ends lost 4 bases and 6 bases respectively, with 15 bases between them. The CDR3 length is 14 residues. Germline CDR1 and CDR2: LNHDA and SQIVND (reference sequence). The DNA for the CDR3 is TGTGCCAGTAGTACTCGACTGGTTTGGGCTGAAGCTTTCTTT. It translates to CASSTRLVWAEAFF.

The V and J genes are TRBV7-2 and TRBJ2-1, with 13 positions matching TRBD2. The CDR3 is made up of 17 amino acids. The ends lost 5 bases at V and 5 bases at J; junction bases unmatched: 9. CDR1 and CDR2 from the germline V gene are SGHTA and FQGNSA. The DNA of the CDR3 is TGTGCCAGCAGCCCTCGGGAGGGACTAGCGGGAAACAATGAGCAGTTCTTC. This gives the protein CASSPREGLAGNNEQFF.

In its sample, this clone was seen a few times. The CDR3 reads CASKIPGTVQKLFF. As DNA, the CDR3 is TGTGCCAGCAAAATTCCCGGGACAGTTCAAAAACTGTTTTTT. The rearrangement links TRBV28 to TRBJ1-4; 7 nucleotides line up with TRBD1. Germline V lookup: CDR1 MDHEN, CDR2 SYDVKM. The J segment lost 9 bases and the V segment lost 7 bases, leaving 11 bases of the junction unmatched. This CDR3 is built from 14 residues.

The chain links TRBV5-1 to TRBJ2-2; 8 bases map to TRBD1. Losses at the gene ends were 3 bases for V and 0 bases for J; bases not matched to a gene: 1. Germline assignment: CDR1 SGHRS and CDR2 YFSETQ. CDR3 length: 15 residues. Here the CDR3 DNA reads TGCGCCAGCAGCTCGACAGGGGCGAACACCGGGGAGCTGTTTTTT. Its protein product is CASSSTGANTGELFF.